This T cell receptor (beta chain) is from a study of beta chain features in type 1 diabetes. Overall study: Similarity in age, gender and cell yields was seen between patients and healthy donors.

Expressed TCRB transcripts were sequenced because the entire RNA isolate underwent reverse transcription. Using immunoSEQ multiplex PCR, the repertoire was profiled, and TCRdb retains in-frame clones only, with some absent. The data show 640,000 or so clones, about 14% seen once. The germline gives CDR1 SEHNR, CDR2 FQNEAQ (reference sequence). V was shortened by 2 bases and J by 0 bases, with 17 bases between the two germline ends. This CDR3 is built from 17 residues. Stem cell-like memory, regulatory, central memory and naive CD4+ cells were sorted via CD45RO/CCR7/CD25/CD127/CD95/CD27. A few counts support this clone. The antigen remains undetermined. Overall study findings and caveats: Naive, central memory and Treg TCRB repertoires seemed to resemble each other more closely in patients than they did in healthy donors. Shortening that was moderate but significant affected the TCRB CDR3s of Type 1 diabetes patients in all four CD4+ subsets.

The sequence was obtained from a man in his late teens or twenties with type 1 diabetes. The chain joins TRBV7-9 to TRBJ2-7; no reliable D call. Sequencing used naive CD4+ T cells from blood. CDR3 bases: TGTGCCAGCAGCTTAACCCCCACGTCGCGGAGCTCCTACGAGCAGTACTTC. This translates into CASSLTPTSRSSYEQYF.